This is a list of T cell receptor beta chains from one sample in a study of shared clonotypes between healthy human individuals. The method was immunoSEQ multiplex PCR; TCRdb's version includes in-frame clones alone and lacks a portion of them. The data hold roughly 1,000,000 clones, with about 84% observed a single time. Source material: memory CD4+ T cells from PBMCs. The receptors were gathered from a man aged 18 to 30 in good health. Some clones in this sample may be carry-over from other donors' samples. Each CDR3 is given with its conserved first and last residue. D genes are given only for firm matches. Some rows have no size entry. The others give once, few or many, or a class for an expanded clone.

j_call | v_call | clone_size | d_call | cdr3_nt | cdr3_aa
TRBJ2-7 | TRBV5-1 | . | TRBD1 | TGCGCCAGCAGCTTGGGGGCCGCGACAGGGGCCTACGAGCAGTACTTC | CASSLGAATGAYEQYF
TRBJ2-5 | TRBV5-6 | . | . | TGTGCCAGCAGCTTGAACCAAGAGACCCAGTACTTC | CASSLNQETQYF
TRBJ2-7 | TRBV27 | once | TRBD1 | TGTGCCAGCACCCCGGCCCGGGACAGAGGCTACGAGCAGTACTTC | CASTPARDRGYEQYF
TRBJ1-1 | TRBV11-2 | . | TRBD1 | TGTGCCAGCAGCTCTATAACAGGGGTGAACACTGAAGCTTTCTTT | CASSSITGVNTEAFF
TRBJ2-7 | TRBV28 | . | . | TGTGCCAGCAGCCCCCCCGGGGGACTCTACGAGCAGTACTTC | CASSPPGGLYEQYF
TRBJ2-2 | TRBV5-1 | . | . | TGCGCCAGCAGCTTGGATGGCAGATTTCGGGGCGCGAACACCGGGGAGCTGTTTTTT | CASSLDGRFRGANTGELFF
TRBJ2-3 | TRBV29-1 | once | TRBD2 | TGCAGCGTTGAAAAGGGTAGCGGGAGCACAGATACGCAGTATTTT | CSVEKGSGSTDTQYF
TRBJ2-7 | TRBV9 | . | . | TGTGCCAGCAGCGTAGGACAGCGATCCTACGAGCAGTACTTC | CASSVGQRSYEQYF
TRBJ2-5 | TRBV7-2 | . | TRBD1 | TGTGCCAGCAGCTTAGCGGGCATCCTGGGACAGGTGGAGACCCAGTACTTC | CASSLAGILGQVETQYF
TRBJ2-1 | TRBV30 | . | TRBD1 | TGTGCCTGGAGGCTGGACAGGGGCAATGAGCAGTTCTTC | CAWRLDRGNEQFF